What follows are 2 T cell receptor beta chains derived from one specimen sequenced in a study of shared clonotypes between healthy human individuals. Some clones are missing from TCRdb's copy, which holds only in-frame ones; the method was immunoSEQ multiplex PCR. The sample contains over a million clones, 95% to 99% of which appear only once. The sample consisted of naive CD4+ T cells sorted from blood. Subset here: CD45RA+ positively selected. The receptor source for this set is a man between 25 and 39 years old in good health.

The chain uses TRBV2 and TRBJ1-1; perhaps TRBD1 as D (5 bases). The CDR3 covers 15 residues. The V gene lost 4 bases and the J gene lost 1 base, with 13 bases spanning the gap. In germline, CDR1 is SNHLY, CDR2 FYNNEI. The CDR3 reads CASSGRGRRNTEAFF. The CDR3 DNA is TGTGCCAGCAGTGGGCGGGGACGTAGGAACACTGAAGCTTTCTTT.

In the case of this clone: Other DNA sequences in this sample translate to the same CDR3. The genes are TRBV5-1 and TRBJ2-7, with 7 bases lining up with TRBD2. Germline assignment: CDR1 SGHRS and CDR2 YFSETQ. The junction had 1 base not matched to a gene; V was cut back by 4 bases and J by 0 bases. The CDR3 has 13 residues. CDR3 loop: CASSGGSSYEQYF. CDR3 coding DNA: TGCGCCAGCAGCGGCGGGAGCTCCTACGAGCAGTACTTC.